This T cell receptor beta chain comes out of a study of CD8 T cells in ankylosing spondylitis. A few counts support this clonotype. The target antigen is unknown. Quantitative 5'-RACE with molecular barcodes produced the TCR beta libraries. Via MiXCR, TCRdb re-called the 5' RACE reads, giving one row per CDR3 protein. The profile shows more than 250,000 distinct CDR3 sequences, 7.5% to 9% of them singletons. Study observations and caveats: Characteristic, it appeared, of ankylosing spondylitis blood was a TCR beta motif of eight highly homologous variants. Reactive arthritis synovial fluid and blood previously showed some of these motif variants. Reportedly, disease-linked clones are significantly enriched in ankylosing spondylitis patients' matched synovial fluid. Disease-linked clones bore a CD8+ phenotype, appearing relatively rarely in peripheral blood.

The CDR3 contains 11 residues. Per germline, CDR1 DFQATT and CDR2 SNEGSKA (reference sequence). Trimming pared 8 bases from V and 5 bases from J, leaving 13 bases between. The chain recombines TRBV20-1 with TRBJ2-7; possibly TRBD1 for D (5 bases). This clonotype was sampled from a male donor with ankylosing spondylitis. The sample was blood, either unsorted or a sorted T cell fraction (not recorded which). DNA for the CDR3: TGCAGTCAAGGGGCTGGAAACGAGCAGTACTTC. Translation: CSQGAGNEQYF.